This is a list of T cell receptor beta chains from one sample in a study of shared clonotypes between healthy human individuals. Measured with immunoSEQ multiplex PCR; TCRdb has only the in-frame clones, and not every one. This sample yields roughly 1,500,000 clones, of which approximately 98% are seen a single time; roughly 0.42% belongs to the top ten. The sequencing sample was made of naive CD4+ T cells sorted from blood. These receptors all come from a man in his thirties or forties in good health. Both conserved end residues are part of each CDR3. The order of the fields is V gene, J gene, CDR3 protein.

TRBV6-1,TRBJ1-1,CASSGSRAVTEAFF
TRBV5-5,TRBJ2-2,CASSLIPGLADAGELFF
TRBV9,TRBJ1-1,CASSPRQGETEAFF
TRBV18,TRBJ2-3,CASSWGGTSTDTQYF
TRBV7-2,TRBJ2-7,CASSLGRAGAVYEQYF
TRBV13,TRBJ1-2,CASSLNRGFNYGYTF
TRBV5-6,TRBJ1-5,CASSEGGDRQPQHF
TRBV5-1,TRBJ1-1,CASRQGTEAFF
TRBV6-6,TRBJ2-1,CASSQLAVTEQFF
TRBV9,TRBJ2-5,CASSTTQQETQYF
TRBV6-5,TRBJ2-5,CASSYGPRYQETQYF
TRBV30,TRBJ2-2,CAGKLSLVSGELFF
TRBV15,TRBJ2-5,CATSRTAQETQYF
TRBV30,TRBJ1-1,CAWSAKRQLNEAFF
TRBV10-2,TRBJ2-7,CASSDNPRGLEQYF
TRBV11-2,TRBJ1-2,CASSRDGLYGYTF
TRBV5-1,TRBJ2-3,CASSLDVGSNTQYF